What follows are 9 T cell receptor beta chains derived from one specimen sequenced in a study of blood T cell repertoires in COVID-19. TCRdb's table, derived via immunoSEQ multiplex PCR, lists solely in-frame clones and lacks some. The profile shows under 130,000 clones, less than 90% of them singletons. Sequenced: peripheral blood. These receptors all stem from a man aged 50 to 59 with acute or convalescent COVID-19.

The rearrangement joins TRBV3-1 (or the pseudogene TRBV3-2) to TRBJ2-3, with D possibly TRBD2 on 5 matching bases. This CDR3 contains 16 residues. Germline assignment: CDR1 LGHDT and CDR2 YNNKEL (reference sequence). V was clipped by 3 bases and J by 6 bases, with 19 bases between them. CDR3 DNA sequence: TGTGCCAGCAGCCATGGGGTAGCGAGAGGTGTGGATACGCAGTATTTT. As protein: CASSHGVARGVDTQYF.

In its sample, this clone was seen once. The rearrangement joins TRBV6-5 to TRBJ1-2; 9 nucleotides line up with TRBD1. From germline, CDR1 is MNHEY and CDR2 SVGAGI. The CDR3 spans 16 residues. The J segment lost 6 bases and the V segment lost 2 bases, leaving 10 bases of the junction unmatched. The CDR3 coding sequence is TGTGCCAGCAGTTACCAAATCTCCGGGACAGGGAATGGCTACACCTTC. Translating gives CASSYQISGTGNGYTF.

The rearrangement joins TRBV7-7 to TRBJ2-1; weak D call: TRBD1 (5 bases). This CDR3 has 15 residues. V lost 11 bases and J 3 bases, leaving 20 bases between the germline ends. Germline lookup yields CDR1 SSHAT and CDR2 FNYEAQ (reference sequence). The CDR3 sequence is CAVDRPLGRYNEQFF. In nucleotides, the CDR3 is TGTGCCGTAGACAGACCCCTAGGACGCTACAATGAGCAGTTCTTC.

The genes are TRBV6-6 and TRBJ2-7, with D perhaps TRBD2 (5 bases). CDR1 is MNHNY, CDR2 SVGAGI, per germline (reference sequence). This CDR3 has 11 amino acids. With 11 bases removed from V and 2 bases from J, the gap between germline ends came to 10 bases. The CDR3 coding sequence is TGTGCCTCGGCGGAGGCCTACGAGCAGTACTTC. This encodes CASAEAYEQYF.

The CDR3 spells CASTLTSGGVNEQFF. CDR3 coding DNA: TGTGCCAGTACCCTCACTAGCGGGGGAGTAAATGAGCAGTTCTTC. The chain joins TRBV19 to TRBJ2-1; TRBD2 agrees at 11 bases. The CDR3 consists of 15 residues. With 7 bases clipped from V and 7 bases from J, the junction kept 9 bases outside the gene matches. CDR1 is LNHDA and CDR2 is SQIVND in the germline V gene (reference sequence).

The rearrangement joins TRBV7-9 to TRBJ2-1; 8 positions match TRBD1. Germline assignment: CDR1 SEHNR and CDR2 FQNEAQ (reference sequence). CDR3 length: 15 amino acids. V lost 7 bases and J lost 15; bases outside the gene matches: 20. CDR3 sequence (DNA): TGTGCCAGCATCAACTCTTACGGACAGGGATTTGTGCTGTTCTTC. Translation gives CASINSYGQGFVLFF. The full variable domain, completed using reference TRBV7-9 and TRBJ2-1, is DTGVSQNPRHKITKRGQNVTFRCDPISEHNRLYWYRQTLGQGPEFLTYFQNEAQLEKSRLLSDRFSAERPKGSFSTLEIQRTEQGDSAMYLCASINSYGQGFVLFFGPGTRLTVL.

The chain joins TRBV11-2 to TRBJ1-2, with 7 nucleotides matching TRBD1. V shed 1 base, J shed 3 bases, and the junction held 2 bases outside the gene matches. The length of the CDR3 is 14 residues. Germline V gene sequence: CDR1 SGHAT, CDR2 FQNNGV. The CDR3 region has the DNA TGTGCCAGCAGCTTAGGCAGGGGGGACTATGGCTACACCTTC. Translating it yields CASSLGRGDYGYTF.

The chain uses TRBV9 and TRBJ2-1, with D perhaps matching TRBD2 (6 bases). CDR3 length equals 18 residues. The V and J ends lost 0 bases and 3 bases respectively, with 19 bases between them. The germline CDR1 and CDR2 sequences are SGDLS and YYNGEE. As DNA, the CDR3 is TGTGCCAGCAGCGTAGGACTCCTGGCCCGGGGGTACTACAATGAGCAGTTCTTC. Translation gives CASSVGLLARGYYNEQFF.

This clone was observed once. This sequence joins TRBV6-6 and TRBJ1-2; D call uncertain. CDR1 MNHNY and CDR2 SVGAGI come from the germline V gene (reference sequence). This CDR3 has 14 amino acids. V gave up 3 bases and J gave up 0 bases, with 8 bases separating them. This CDR3 is CASSYEGSNYGYTF. CDR3 in DNA: TGTGCCAGCAGTTATGAGGGCTCTAACTATGGCTACACCTTC.